Listed below are T cell receptor beta chains from one sample, sequenced in a study of beta chain features in type 1 diabetes. Libraries were prepared by immunoSEQ multiplex PCR; TCRdb keeps only in-frame clonotypes and omits some of them. The sample lists fewer than 900,000 clones, under 20% seen once, with around 0.02% in the top ten. What was sequenced was naive CD4+ T cells from blood. Receptors were obtained from a woman aged 18 to 35 in good health. Both conserved end residues are part of each CDR3. The D gene is left open where the match is weak. Rows give clone size only sometimes, using once, few, many, or a class for an expanded clone.

TRBV4-1,TRBD1,TRBJ2-7,-,TGCGCCAGCAGCCAACAAACAGGGGGCGAAGTCTACGAGCAGTACTTC,CASSQQTGGEVYEQYF
TRBV7-9,-,TRBJ1-1,few,TGTGCCAGCAGCTTTGGAGGAAAGACTGAAGCTTTCTTT,CASSFGGKTEAFF
TRBV4-1,-,TRBJ2-7,-,TGCGCCAGCAGCCAGGTTGGACAGAGTGTATACGAGCAGTACTTC,CASSQVGQSVYEQYF
TRBV11-2,-,TRBJ2-7,few,TGTGCCAGCAGCTTAGGTGGTAGGGCCTACGAGCAGTACTTC,CASSLGGRAYEQYF
TRBV18,-,TRBJ2-2,few,TGTGCCAGCTCACCAGACAGATACACCGGGGAGCTGTTTTTT,CASSPDRYTGELFF
TRBV15,TRBD2,TRBJ2-7,-,TGTGCCACCAGCAGATCGGGAAGCAGCGGGGGGACCTACGAGCAGTACTTC,CATSRSGSSGGTYEQYF
TRBV7-9,-,TRBJ2-5,-,TGTGCCAGCAGCCCCATCGGACATGTTGCTCTCCACTTC,CASSPIGHVALHF
TRBV2,-,TRBJ2-1,-,TGTGCCAGCAGGGAGGAGGCCCATGAGCAGTTCTTC,CASREEAHEQFF
TRBV9,-,TRBJ1-5,few,TGTGCCAGCAGCCAAGGAGGGCGTCAGCCCCAGCATTTT,CASSQGGRQPQHF
TRBV7-9,-,TRBJ2-1,few,TGTGCCAGCAGCTTAGCGCGAACGTGGAGCTCCTACAATGAGCAGTTCTTC,CASSLARTWSSYNEQFF
TRBV7-2,TRBD2,TRBJ2-3,-,TGTGCCAGCAGCTTAACCGGGACTAGCGGGAGGCAGCGGCAGTATTTT,CASSLTGTSGRQRQYF
TRBV7-2,-,TRBJ1-3,-,TGTGCCAGCAGCCAGTACCCCAGCTCTGGAAACACCATATATTTT,CASSQYPSSGNTIYF
TRBV27,-,TRBJ2-2,-,TGTGCCAGCAGTTTATCGTACGGAAACACCGGGGAGCTGTTTTTT,CASSLSYGNTGELFF
TRBV11-3,TRBD2,TRBJ2-1,-,TGTGCCAGCAGCCCCTCATACGCCGGGACTAGTCCAAATGAGCAGTTCTTC,CASSPSYAGTSPNEQFF
TRBV27,-,TRBJ2-7,-,TGTGCCAGCAGCCGCTCGGCAGGCCTCTACGAGCAGTACTTC,CASSRSAGLYEQYF
TRBV9,TRBD1,TRBJ2-3,-,TGTGCCAGCAGCGTCCTGGGACAGGGTAGCACAGATACGCAGTATTTT,CASSVLGQGSTDTQYF
TRBV25-1,-,TRBJ2-5,few,TGTGCCAGCAGTGAATCTGGGACGGCGCAAGAGACCCAGTACTTC,CASSESGTAQETQYF
TRBV6-5,TRBD1,TRBJ2-1,few,TGTGCCAGCAGTTACTCGATAAGCAGGGGGCGGCGGTTCTTC,CASSYSISRGRRFF
TRBV18,-,TRBJ1-5,-,TGTGCCAGCTCGTTCAGGGGCGATAATCAGCCCCAGCATTTT,CASSFRGDNQPQHF
TRBV6-6,-,TRBJ1-1,few,TGTGCCAGCAGTTGGGCAGGGGCTAGGAACACTGAAGCTTTCTTT,CASSWAGARNTEAFF
TRBV7-9,-,TRBJ2-1,few,TGTGCCAGCAGCTCAGGGGATACCGAATACAATGAGCAGTTCTTC,CASSSGDTEYNEQFF
TRBV4-2,-,TRBJ2-7,few,TGTGCCAGCAGCCAAGATCTTAGCGGCTACGAGCAGTACTTC,CASSQDLSGYEQYF
TRBV5-1,-,TRBJ2-3,-,TGCGCCAGCAGCTTCAGCAGGGCGGGCACAGATACGCAGTATTTT,CASSFSRAGTDTQYF
TRBV5-1,-,TRBJ2-7,few,TGCGCCAGCAGCCTCCGAGGAGGGGGCGAAGGGTACGAGCAGTACTTC,CASSLRGGGEGYEQYF
TRBV28,-,TRBJ2-5,-,TGTGCCAGCAGTCTCCGGGACGGACTAAAAGAGACCCAGTACTTC,CASSLRDGLKETQYF
TRBV4-1,-,TRBJ2-1,few,TGCGCCAGCAGCCAAGATCGGGTCGAACAAGGCGGATACAATGAGCAGTTCTTC,CASSQDRVEQGGYNEQFF
TRBV19,-,TRBJ2-2,few,TGTGCCAGTAGTATGGTTTGGGTCACCGGGGAGCTGTTTTTT,CASSMVWVTGELFF
TRBV28,-,TRBJ2-1,-,TGTGCCAGCAGTCAAGACACCCCAGGCAATGAGCAGTTCTTC,CASSQDTPGNEQFF
TRBV19,-,TRBJ2-2,few,TGTGCCAGTAGTTGGCAGGCAATACCGACAAACACCGGGGAGCTGTTTTTT,CASSWQAIPTNTGELFF
TRBV5-4,TRBD2,TRBJ2-7,-,TGTGCCAGCAGACCCCGGACTAGCCCTTACGAGCAGTACTTC,CASRPRTSPYEQYF
TRBV11-2,TRBD1,TRBJ2-7,few,TGTGCCAGCAGCTTACTGGGACAGCCAACCGAGGGGTACTTC,CASSLLGQPTEGYF
TRBV10-3,-,TRBJ1-5,-,TGTGCCATCAGTGAAGAAATCCAAAATAGCAATCAGCCCCAGCATTTT,CAISEEIQNSNQPQHF
TRBV5-1,TRBD2,TRBJ2-7,few,TGCGCCAGCAGCAACGGACTAGCGGGACGCGAGCAGTACTTC,CASSNGLAGREQYF
TRBV6-6,-,TRBJ2-7,-,TGTGCCAGCAGTTACCTTGCGGGATCCTACGAGCAGTACTTC,CASSYLAGSYEQYF
TRBV28,-,TRBJ2-7,-,TGTGCCAGCAGCCCCTTGGGGCCCCAGGGTCACGAGCAGTACTTC,CASSPLGPQGHEQYF
TRBV7-9,-,TRBJ2-7,few,TGTGCCAGCAGCGGACGACAGGCGGCCTACGAGCAGTACTTC,CASSGRQAAYEQYF
TRBV15,TRBD2,TRBJ2-1,few,TGTGCCACCAGCAGAGATCCGGCGGGAGGGCTCCGCAATGAGCAGTTCTTC,CATSRDPAGGLRNEQFF
TRBV5-1,-,TRBJ2-1,-,TGCGCCAGCAGCTTGCCCAGGGGTACCTCCTACAATGAGCAGTTCTTC,CASSLPRGTSYNEQFF
TRBV7-2,-,TRBJ2-5,-,TGTGCCAGCAGCTTAGCGAGGGGGGGGGAGACCCAGTACTTC,CASSLARGGETQYF
TRBV7-8,-,TRBJ2-5,few,TGTGCCAGCAGCGCTGGGACCGGCCTGACGGCCCAGTACTTC,CASSAGTGLTAQYF
TRBV7-8,TRBD1,TRBJ2-7,-,TGTGCCGGGGCCAAGGGGACAGACTACGAGCAGTACTTC,CAGAKGTDYEQYF
TRBV7-9,TRBD1,TRBJ2-5,few,TGTGCCAGCAGCCCCTTCCGGGACAGGGCAGGCCAAGAGACCCAGTACTTC,CASSPFRDRAGQETQYF
TRBV10-3,-,TRBJ1-2,few,TGTGCCATCAGTCCCGGGGACTATGGCTACACCTTC,CAISPGDYGYTF
TRBV29-1,TRBD2,TRBJ2-7,-,TGCAGCGTTGCCCCTAGCGGAGAGGTAGAGCAGTACTTC,CSVAPSGEVEQYF
TRBV21-1,-,TRBJ2-5,few,TGTGCCAGCAGCAAAAGAGTTGCTAGCGGGAGGAACCAAGAGACCCAGTACTTC,CASSKRVASGRNQETQYF
TRBV6-6,TRBD2,TRBJ2-7,few,TGTGCCAGCAGTTACTCGGCGGGACTAGCAGCCTACGAGCAGTACTTC,CASSYSAGLAAYEQYF
TRBV2,-,TRBJ2-7,few,TGTGCCTGCCACAGGTCCTACGAGCAGTACTTC,CACHRSYEQYF
TRBV6-4,-,TRBJ2-4,-,TGTGCCAGCAGTGACTTTGGGGAGCTGGCCAAAAACATTCAGTACTTC,CASSDFGELAKNIQYF
TRBV18,-,TRBJ1-1,-,TGTGCCAGCTCACCTCAAGGGGCGAACACTGAAGCTTTCTTT,CASSPQGANTEAFF
TRBV7-9,-,TRBJ2-7,-,TGTGCCAGCAGCGTCGTAGGCGAGCAGTACTTC,CASSVVGEQYF
TRBV10-3,-,TRBJ2-1,-,TGTGCCAGCAGTCACTGGGGGGAGAGCCGCTCCTACAATGAGCAGTTCTTC,CASSHWGESRSYNEQFF
TRBV28,TRBD1,TRBJ1-1,-,TGTGCCAGCAGTTTGGACAGGAGGGGAACTGAAGCTTTCTTT,CASSLDRRGTEAFF
TRBV29-1,-,TRBJ1-1,-,TGCAGCGTTCAGGCGAATTATATGAACACTGAAGCTTTCTTT,CSVQANYMNTEAFF
TRBV10-3,-,TRBJ1-5,-,TGTGCCATCAGACAAGACAGAGATCAGCCCCAGCATTTT,CAIRQDRDQPQHF
TRBV28,-,TRBJ2-2,-,TGTGCCAGCGATAGGGGATACACCGGGGAGCTGTTTTTT,CASDRGYTGELFF
TRBV19,-,TRBJ2-2,-,TGTGCCACTCGCCGACTGGACCCCACCGGGGAGCTGTTTTTT,CATRRLDPTGELFF
TRBV7-2,-,TRBJ1-2,few,TGTGCCAGCAGCTCACAGGGATATGGCTACACCTTC,CASSSQGYGYTF